The 5 T cell receptor beta chains below were found in one sample sequenced in a study of regulatory T cells in long-lasting Graves disease. Time point indicated: newly diagnosed GD, antithyroid drugs for less than 3 months. RNA from PBMCs was the source of the TCR library. Researchers made TCR beta libraries by using iRepertoire HTBI primers and running Arm-PCR on CDR3 regions. A single record per CDR3 protein comes from TCRdb applying MiXCR to the multiplex PCR reads. The repertoire holds roughly 560,000 distinct CDR3 sequences, with around 16% as singletons. These data also formed part of another study, on T cells in Graves' hyperthyroidism and ophthalmopathy.

Sequencing used peripheral blood mononuclear cells (PBMCs), obtained at new diagnosis, from a patient treated with antithyroid drugs. Every receptor here comes from a woman aged 35-60 years with Graves disease.

Many counts were recorded for this clonotype. The CDR3 sequence is CASSEPSGADTEAFF. CDR3 coding DNA: TGCGCCAGCAGTGAGCCCTCGGGGGCTGACACTGAAGCTTTCTTT. The J gene is TRBJ1-1, the V gene TRBV10-2, with D possibly TRBD1 on 6 matching bases. CDR3 size: 15 residues. Per the germline V gene, CDR1 is WSHSY and CDR2 is SAAADI. V shed 2 bases and J shed 3 bases, with 13 bases lying between them.

The chain links TRBV11-2 to TRBJ2-2; 13 bases are a match to TRBD2. Germline CDR1 reads SGHAT; CDR2 reads FQNNGV. The junction had 4 bases not matched to a gene; V was cut back by 5 bases and J by 4 bases. This CDR3 region has 16 residues. CDR3 nucleotides: TGTGCCAGCAGCCCGACTAGCGGGGGGATCACCGGGGAGCTGTTTTTT. Encoded protein: CASSPTSGGITGELFF.

The chain links TRBV6-2 or TRBV6-3 to TRBJ2-5, with D unclear. From germline, CDR1 is MNHEY and CDR2 SVGEGT. The CDR3 length is 13 residues. The V and J ends lost 5 bases and 8 bases respectively, with 15 bases between them. The CDR3 loop is CASSEAREGTQYF. CDR3 sequence (DNA): TGTGCCAGCAGTGAAGCGAGAGAAGGAACCCAGTACTTC.

There are many counts of this clonotype. The chain carries TRBV7-9 and TRBJ2-5; 8 positions match TRBD2. Germline lookup yields CDR1 SEHNR and CDR2 FQNEAQ (reference sequence). The CDR3 length is 17 residues. Trimming took 1 base from V and 2 from J; bases not matched to a gene: 9. The CDR3 DNA reads TGTGCCAGCAGCTTAGGCCCGGGGGGGCCAAAGCAAGAGACCCAGTACTTC. Its translation is CASSLGPGGPKQETQYF.

V and J are TRBV7-2 and TRBJ2-1; TRBD1 agrees at 7 bases. In germline, CDR1 is SGHTA, CDR2 FQGNSA. The CDR3 has 13 amino acids. Trimming cost V 3 bases and J 8 bases; bases outside gene matches: 4. CDR3 loop: CASSFGRGYEQFF. The CDR3 nucleotides read TGTGCCAGCAGCTTTGGCAGGGGGTATGAGCAGTTCTTC.